These T cell receptor beta chains were read from a single sample in a study of CD8 T cells in ankylosing spondylitis. TCRdb redid the calling of the 5' RACE reads with MiXCR, one entry per CDR3 protein. The sample yields some 400,000 distinct CDR3 sequences, approximately 20% seen once. Sequencing was carried out using blood, either unsorted or a sorted T cell fraction (not recorded which). All receptors derive from a male donor with ankylosing spondylitis. Both conserved end residues are part of each CDR3. The D gene is left open where the match is weak. The size entry is marked missing in some rows and otherwise reads once, few, many or a size class.

CDR3 protein	CDR3 DNA	V gene	J gene	D gene	clone size
CASSPLGTSGRGEQFF	TGTGCCAGCAGCCCGCTCGGGACTAGCGGGAGGGGTGAGCAGTTCTTC	TRBV11-3	TRBJ2-1	TRBD2	few
CASRMGLAGGDEQFF	TGTGCCAGCAGAATGGGACTAGCGGGAGGTGATGAGCAGTTCTTC	TRBV11-2	TRBJ2-1	TRBD2	NA
CSARDYGGRRTEAFF	TGCAGTGCTAGAGATTACGGTGGAAGGCGAACTGAAGCTTTCTTT	TRBV20-1	TRBJ1-1	NA	NA
CASSYSARSANEKLFF	TGTGCCAGCAGTTACTCGGCGCGTTCGGCTAATGAAAAACTGTTTTTT	TRBV6-5	TRBJ1-4	NA	NA
CASSQVQGQNEQYF	TGTGCCAGCAGCCAAGTTCAGGGGCAGAACGAGCAGTACTTC	TRBV3-1	TRBJ2-7	NA	few
CSARDLRGSSNQPQHF	TGCAGTGCTAGAGATCTCCGGGGATCCAGCAATCAGCCCCAGCATTTT	TRBV20-1	TRBJ1-5	NA	few
CASSQDISGDTGAFF	TGTGCCAGCAGCCAAGATATTTCCGGGGACACAGGAGCTTTCTTT	TRBV4-2	TRBJ1-1	NA	NA
CASSQPDGTQYF	TGTGCCAGCAGCCAACCGGACGGAACCCAGTACTTC	TRBV3-1	TRBJ2-5	NA	few
CSARDGQTDTQYF	TGCAGTGCTAGAGATGGCCAGACAGATACGCAGTATTTT	TRBV20-1	TRBJ2-3	NA	few
CASSLAGTSVNEQFF	TGTGCCAGCAGCTTAGCCGGGACTAGCGTTAATGAGCAGTTCTTC	TRBV7-3	TRBJ2-1	TRBD2	few
CASSHPGLAGGGRTYNEQFF	TGTGCCAGCAGCCACCCTGGACTAGCGGGAGGGGGACGGACTTACAATGAGCAGTTCTTC	TRBV3-1	TRBJ2-1	TRBD2	few
CSASRQREGLHEQFF	TGCAGTGCTAGCCGCCAGCGGGAGGGCCTCCATGAGCAGTTCTTC	TRBV20-1	TRBJ2-1	TRBD2	NA
CASSSGSRGGSYNEQFF	TGCGCCAGCAGCTCCGGGTCGCGGGGGGGCTCCTACAATGAGCAGTTCTTC	TRBV5-1	TRBJ2-1	TRBD2	few
CAIGTTDPYEQYF	TGTGCCATCGGGACGACAGACCCCTACGAGCAGTACTTC	TRBV10-3	TRBJ2-7	NA	NA
CAIRGVGADTQYF	TGTGCCATCAGGGGGGTGGGGGCAGATACGCAGTATTTT	TRBV10-3	TRBJ2-3	NA	NA
CASSYSRETYEQYF	TGTGCCAGCAGTTATTCCAGGGAGACCTACGAGCAGTACTTC	TRBV6-2/TRBV6-3	TRBJ2-7	NA	NA
CASSYRDRNYEQYF	TGTGCCAGCAGCTACCGGGACAGAAACTACGAGCAGTACTTC	TRBV5-6	TRBJ2-7	TRBD1	few
CASSQDGREQYF	TGTGCCAGCAGCCAAGATGGGAGGGAGCAGTACTTC	TRBV3-1	TRBJ2-7	NA	NA
CASSQGTSGIWEQYF	TGTGCCAGCAGCCAAGGGACTAGCGGGATCTGGGAGCAGTACTTC	TRBV4-2	TRBJ2-7	TRBD2	NA
CASGLAYGTDTQYF	TGCGCCAGCGGCCTAGCCTATGGCACAGATACGCAGTATTTT	TRBV5-1	TRBJ2-3	NA	few
CASSQFQVNTEAFF	TGTGCCAGCAGCCAATTTCAGGTGAACACTGAAGCTTTCTTT	TRBV3-1	TRBJ1-1	NA	NA
CATSAMFNQPQHF	TGTGCCACCAGTGCGATGTTCAATCAGCCCCAGCATTTT	TRBV24-1	TRBJ1-5	NA	NA
CAWSGRGHQPQHF	TGTGCCTGGAGTGGCAGGGGCCATCAGCCCCAGCATTTT	TRBV30	TRBJ1-5	NA	NA
CASSLGRGEQFF	TGTGCCAGCAGCTTAGGTCGGGGTGAGCAGTTCTTC	TRBV7-9	TRBJ2-1	NA	few
CASSLSKHNNQPQHF	TGTGCCAGCAGTTTATCGAAACATAACAATCAGCCCCAGCATTTT	TRBV27	TRBJ1-5	NA	NA
CSARPGGQADTQYF	TGCAGTGCTAGGCCTGGGGGCCAAGCAGATACGCAGTATTTT	TRBV20-1	TRBJ2-3	NA	few
CASRTGTGSTDTQYF	TGTGCCAGCAGAACCGGGACAGGAAGCACAGATACGCAGTATTTT	TRBV2	TRBJ2-3	TRBD1	NA
CSILGRPTSGNEQFF	TGCAGTATACTTGGGCGGCCTACTAGCGGTAATGAGCAGTTCTTC	TRBV20-1	TRBJ2-1	TRBD2	few
CASYPSGTPYNEQFF	TGCGCCAGCTACCCAAGCGGGACCCCTTACAATGAGCAGTTCTTC	TRBV5-1	TRBJ2-1	TRBD2	few
CASSFKGTEAFF	TGTGCCAGCAGTTTTAAGGGGACTGAAGCTTTCTTT	TRBV12-3/TRBV12-4	TRBJ1-1	NA	few
CSATFRQGEETQYF	TGCAGTGCCACCTTTCGACAGGGCGAGGAGACCCAGTACTTC	TRBV20-1	TRBJ2-5	TRBD1	NA
CSAPAEGRTGELFF	TGCAGTGCCCCGGCCGAGGGCCGCACCGGGGAGCTGTTTTTT	TRBV20-1	TRBJ2-2	NA	few
CASSQLTGVGSTSTDTQYF	TGCGCCAGCAGCCAACTGACAGGGGTGGGATCAACTAGCACAGATACGCAGTATTTT	TRBV5-1	TRBJ2-3	TRBD1	NA
CASSQELGGITEQFF	TGTGCCAGCAGCCAAGAATTGGGCGGGATAACGGAGCAGTTCTTC	TRBV3-1	TRBJ2-1	NA	few
CASSLYPPEGRQFF	TGTGCCAGCAGTTTATACCCCCCGGAAGGAAGGCAGTTCTTC	TRBV12-3/TRBV12-4	TRBJ2-1	NA	NA